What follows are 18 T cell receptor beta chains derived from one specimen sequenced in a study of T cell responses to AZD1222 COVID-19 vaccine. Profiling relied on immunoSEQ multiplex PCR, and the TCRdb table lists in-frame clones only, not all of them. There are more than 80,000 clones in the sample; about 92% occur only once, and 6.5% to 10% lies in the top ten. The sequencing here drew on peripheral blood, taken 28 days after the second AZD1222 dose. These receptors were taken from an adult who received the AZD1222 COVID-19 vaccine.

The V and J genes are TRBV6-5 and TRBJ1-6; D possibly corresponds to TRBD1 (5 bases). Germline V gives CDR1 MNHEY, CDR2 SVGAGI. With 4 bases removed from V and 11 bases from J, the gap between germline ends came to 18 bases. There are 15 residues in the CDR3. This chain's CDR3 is CASSSPRDGSPPLHF. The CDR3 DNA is TGTGCCAGCAGTTCCCCACGGGACGGATCGCCACCCCTCCACTTT.

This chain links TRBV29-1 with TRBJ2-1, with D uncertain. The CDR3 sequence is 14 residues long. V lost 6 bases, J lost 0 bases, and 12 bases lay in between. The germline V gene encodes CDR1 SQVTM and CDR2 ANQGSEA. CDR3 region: CSVPPSYSYNEQFF. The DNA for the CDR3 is TGCAGCGTCCCTCCGTCCTACTCCTACAATGAGCAGTTCTTC.

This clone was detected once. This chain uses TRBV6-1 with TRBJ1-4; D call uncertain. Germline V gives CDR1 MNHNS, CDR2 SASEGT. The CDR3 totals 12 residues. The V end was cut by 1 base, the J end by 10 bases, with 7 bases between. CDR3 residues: CASSEVRAKLFF. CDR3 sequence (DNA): TGTGCCAGCAGTGAAGTGCGTGCAAAACTGTTTTTT.

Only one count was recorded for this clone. In DNA, the CDR3 is TGCAGTGCTAGTGACAGGGAATTGAATGAGCAGTTCTTC. It encodes CSASDRELNEQFF. This sequence joins TRBV20-1 and TRBJ2-1, with 7 bases lining up with TRBD1. The germline V gene has CDR1 DFQATT and CDR2 SNEGSKA (reference sequence). This CDR3 contains 13 residues. Trimming took 3 bases from V and 7 from J; bases not matched to a gene: 6.

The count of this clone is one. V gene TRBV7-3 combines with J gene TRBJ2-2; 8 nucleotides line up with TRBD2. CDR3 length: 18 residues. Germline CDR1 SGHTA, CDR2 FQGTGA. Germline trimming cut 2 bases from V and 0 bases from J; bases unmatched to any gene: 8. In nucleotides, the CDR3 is TGTGCCAGCAGCTTATCTCCGGGAGGGACCTCGAACACCGGGGAGCTGTTTTTT. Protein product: CASSLSPGGTSNTGELFF.

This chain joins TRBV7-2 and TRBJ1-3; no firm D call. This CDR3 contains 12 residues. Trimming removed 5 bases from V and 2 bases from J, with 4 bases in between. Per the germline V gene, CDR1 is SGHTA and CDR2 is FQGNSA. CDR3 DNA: TGTGCCAGCAGCGCAACTGGAAACACCATATATTTT. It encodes CASSATGNTIYF.

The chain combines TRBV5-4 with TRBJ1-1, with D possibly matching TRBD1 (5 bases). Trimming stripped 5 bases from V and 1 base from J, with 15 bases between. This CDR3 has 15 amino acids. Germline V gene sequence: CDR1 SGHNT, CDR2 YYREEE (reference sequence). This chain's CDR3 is CASRRGGVENTEAFF. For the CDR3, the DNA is TGTGCCAGCAGAAGGGGAGGGGTGGAGAACACTGAAGCTTTCTTT.

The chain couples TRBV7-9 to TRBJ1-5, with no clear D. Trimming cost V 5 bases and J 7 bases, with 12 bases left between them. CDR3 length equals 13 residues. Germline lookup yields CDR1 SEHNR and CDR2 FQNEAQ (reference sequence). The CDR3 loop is CASSPGGFQPQHF. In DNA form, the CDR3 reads TGTGCCAGCAGCCCAGGAGGGTTCCAGCCCCAGCATTTT.

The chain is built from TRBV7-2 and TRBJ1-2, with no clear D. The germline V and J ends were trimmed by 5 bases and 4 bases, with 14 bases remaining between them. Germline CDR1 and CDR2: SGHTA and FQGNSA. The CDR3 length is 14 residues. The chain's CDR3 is CASSPHPEPYGYTF. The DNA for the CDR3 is TGTGCCAGCAGCCCACACCCCGAACCCTATGGCTACACCTTC.

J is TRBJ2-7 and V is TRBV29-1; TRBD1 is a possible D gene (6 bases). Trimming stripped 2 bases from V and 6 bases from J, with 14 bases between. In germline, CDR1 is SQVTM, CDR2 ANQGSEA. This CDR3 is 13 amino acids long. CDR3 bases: TGCAGCGTTGAACTTTACAGGGTTGGCGAGCAGTACTTC. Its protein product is CSVELYRVGEQYF.

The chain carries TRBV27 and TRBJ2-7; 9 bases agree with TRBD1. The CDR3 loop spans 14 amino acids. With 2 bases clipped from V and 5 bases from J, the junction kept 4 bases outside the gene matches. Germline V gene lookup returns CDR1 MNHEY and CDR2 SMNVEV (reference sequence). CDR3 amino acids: CASSLGTGWNEQYF. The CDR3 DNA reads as TGTGCCAGCAGTTTAGGGACAGGGTGGAACGAGCAGTACTTC.

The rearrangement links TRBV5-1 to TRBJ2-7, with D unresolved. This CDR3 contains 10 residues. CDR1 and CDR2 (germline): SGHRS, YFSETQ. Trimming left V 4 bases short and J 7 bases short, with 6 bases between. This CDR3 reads CASSQGEQYF. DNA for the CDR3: TGCGCCAGCAGCCAAGGAGAGCAGTACTTC.

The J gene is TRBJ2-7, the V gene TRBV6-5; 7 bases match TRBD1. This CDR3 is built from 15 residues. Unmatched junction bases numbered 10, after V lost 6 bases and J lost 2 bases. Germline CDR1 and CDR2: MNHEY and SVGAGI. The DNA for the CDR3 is TGTGCCAGCAGAAAAGACAGGGCTGGGACCTACGAGCAGTACTTC. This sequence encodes CASRKDRAGTYEQYF.

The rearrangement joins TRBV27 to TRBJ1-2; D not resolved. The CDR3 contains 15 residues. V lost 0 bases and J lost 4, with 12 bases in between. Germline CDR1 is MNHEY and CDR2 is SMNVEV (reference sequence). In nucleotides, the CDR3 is TGTGCCAGCAGTTTATCGAGGGAAATGGGCTATGGCTACACCTTC. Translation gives CASSLSREMGYGYTF.

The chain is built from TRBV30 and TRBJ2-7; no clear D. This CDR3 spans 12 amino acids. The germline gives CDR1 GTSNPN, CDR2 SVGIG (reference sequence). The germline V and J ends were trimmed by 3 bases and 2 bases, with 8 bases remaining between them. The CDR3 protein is CAWRGNTYEQYF. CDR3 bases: TGTGCCTGGAGGGGTAACACCTACGAGCAGTACTTC. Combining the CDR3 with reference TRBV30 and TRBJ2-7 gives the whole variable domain SQTIHQWPATLVQPVGSPLSLECTVEGTSNPNLYWYRQAAGRGLQLLFYSVGIGQISSEVPQNLSASRPQDRQFILSSKKLLLSDSGFYLCAWRGNTYEQYFGPGTRLTVT.

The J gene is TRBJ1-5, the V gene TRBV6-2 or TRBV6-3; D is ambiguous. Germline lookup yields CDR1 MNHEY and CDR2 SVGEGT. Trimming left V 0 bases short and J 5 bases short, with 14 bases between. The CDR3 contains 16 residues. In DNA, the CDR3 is TGTGCCAGCAGTTACTCGCCCTTCCCCGGTTATCAGCCCCAGCATTTT. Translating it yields CASSYSPFPGYQPQHF.

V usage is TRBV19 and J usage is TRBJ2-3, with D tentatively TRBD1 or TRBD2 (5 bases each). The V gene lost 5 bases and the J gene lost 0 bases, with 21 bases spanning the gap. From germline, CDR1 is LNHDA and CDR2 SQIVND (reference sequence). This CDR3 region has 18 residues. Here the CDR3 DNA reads TGTGCCAGTAGTTTCGGGGCGGAACCTTTTTCTAGCACAGATACGCAGTATTTT. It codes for CASSFGAEPFSSTDTQYF.

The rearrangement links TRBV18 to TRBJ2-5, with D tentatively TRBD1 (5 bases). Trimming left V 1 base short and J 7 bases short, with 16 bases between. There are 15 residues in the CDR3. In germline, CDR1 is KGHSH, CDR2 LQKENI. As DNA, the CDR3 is TGTGCCAGCTCACCACGATCCACTGGGCAGGGGACCCAGTACTTC. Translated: CASSPRSTGQGTQYF. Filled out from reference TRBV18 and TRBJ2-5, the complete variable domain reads NAGVMQNPRHLVRRRGQEARLRCSPMKGHSHVYWYRQLPEEGLKFMVYLQKENIIDESGMPKERFSAEFPKEGPSILRIQQVVRGDSAAYFCASSPRSTGQGTQYFGPGTRLLVL.